This is a list of T cell receptor beta chains from one sample in a study of spatial heterogeneity in lung cancer. TCRdb analysed the 5' RACE reads with MiXCR anew, one entry per CDR3 protein. Of about 110,000 distinct CDR3 sequences listed, less than 14% are singletons. This sample comprised PBMCs, obtained at follow-up. The receptors shown here come from a female donor with early-stage non-small cell lung cancer. Each CDR3 is given with its conserved first and last residue. Each record gives: clone size, D gene, V gene, J gene, CDR3 DNA, CDR3 protein. D genes are given only for firm matches. Not all rows give a size; the values are once, few, many and, for expanded clones, a class.

NA	TRBD1	TRBV7-2	TRBJ2-1	TGTGCCAGCAGCTTAAGGACAGGGTACAATGAGCAGTTCTTC	CASSLRTGYNEQFF
NA	NA	TRBV29-1	TRBJ2-7	TGCAGCGTTGCGGCCATTAGCTCCTACGAGCAGTACTTC	CSVAAISSYEQYF
few	NA	TRBV27	TRBJ1-5	TGTGCCAGCAGTTTTCAGTCGTATCAGCCCCAGCATTTT	CASSFQSYQPQHF
few	NA	TRBV5-1	TRBJ2-1	TGCGCCAGCAGCTCTGACAATTCGGGTGAGCAGTTCTTC	CASSSDNSGEQFF
few	NA	TRBV20-1	TRBJ1-1	TGCAGTGCTCCCAGTTCGGAGGGTGCTTTCTTT	CSAPSSEGAFF
many	TRBD1	TRBV5-5	TRBJ2-5	TGTGCCAGCAGCTGGGGGACAGGGCTAGAGACCCAGTACTTC	CASSWGTGLETQYF
NA	TRBD2	TRBV2	TRBJ2-1	TGTGCCAGCAGAGAGACTAGCGGGGTTAATAATGAGCAGTTCTTC	CASRETSGVNNEQFF
NA	NA	TRBV7-2	TRBJ2-7	TGTGCCAGCAGCTTAATGGCGGGGAGGCCCTACGAGCAGTACTTC	CASSLMAGRPYEQYF
many	NA	TRBV7-2	TRBJ2-2	TGTGCCAGCAGCCGGGGACAATTCGGGGAGCTGTTTTTT	CASSRGQFGELFF
NA	NA	TRBV12-3/TRBV12-4	TRBJ1-5	TGTGCCAGCAGGCAGGGGTCACGGTCGCCCCAGCATTTT	CASRQGSRSPQHF
few	NA	TRBV12-3/TRBV12-4	TRBJ2-2	TGTGCCAGCAGTTTAGCGTCTGTAAACACCGGGGAGCTGTTTTTT	CASSLASVNTGELFF
many	NA	TRBV7-9	TRBJ1-2	TGTGCCAGCAGCTTATTCACTTCGGCTGACTATGGCTACACCTTC	CASSLFTSADYGYTF
many	NA	TRBV29-1	TRBJ1-5	TGCAGCGTTAGGCCCGTTGGGCCCCAGCATTTT	CSVRPVGPQHF
NA	NA	TRBV19	TRBJ1-5	TGTGCCAGTAGTATGCGGGGGAATAGCAATCAGCCCCAGCATTTT	CASSMRGNSNQPQHF
many	NA	TRBV28	TRBJ2-7	TGTGCCAGCAGTTCTCTCCCGTACGAGCAGTACTTC	CASSSLPYEQYF
NA	TRBD1	TRBV2	TRBJ2-3	TGTGCCAGCAGCCGACAGGGAAGGTCCACAGATACGCAGTATTTT	CASSRQGRSTDTQYF